This is a list of T cell receptor beta chains from one sample in a study of response to subunit inactivated influenza vaccine. MiXCR, run by TCRdb on the RT-PCR reads, gives a single entry per CDR3 protein. The repertoire includes approximately 170,000 distinct CDR3 sequences, approximately 12% of them detected once, and 25% to 30% sits in the top ten. Separately, the same data were catalogued under a study of T cells expressing NK-cell markers.

The sequencing used CD8+ T cells sorted from PBMCs, collected roughly 12 days after vaccination. These receptors came from a man aged 50 to 59 who received an inactivated influenza vaccine. Each CDR3 is given with its conserved first and last residue. The D gene is left open where the match is weak. Expanded clones are given a class, and other clones once, few, many or no size at all.

clone size	V gene	J gene	D gene	CDR3 protein	CDR3 DNA
.	TRBV10-3	TRBJ2-3	.	CAITEGDTQYF	TGTGCCATCACCGAAGGCGATACGCAGTATTTT
few	TRBV12-3/TRBV12-4	TRBJ2-7	.	CASSFGGTSYEQYF	TGTGCCAGCAGTTTCGGAGGGACATCCTACGAGCAGTACTTC
many	TRBV28	TRBJ1-4	.	CASRFLDRATNEKLFF	TGTGCCAGCAGGTTTCTCGATCGCGCAACTAATGAAAAACTGTTTTTT
.	TRBV7-2	TRBJ2-7	TRBD1	CASSTGTGYEQYF	TGTGCCAGCAGCACCGGGACAGGGTACGAGCAGTACTTC
few	TRBV7-9	TRBJ2-7	.	CASSPPGPNYEQYF	TGTGCCAGCAGCCCCCCGGGACCCAACTACGAGCAGTACTTC
many	TRBV7-9	TRBJ2-1	TRBD2	CASSLSGGVNNEQFF	TGTGCCAGCAGCTTATCGGGGGGAGTAAACAATGAGCAGTTCTTC
few	TRBV15	TRBJ2-3	.	CATSRRQGTGTDTQYF	TGTGCCACCAGCAGACGCCAGGGCACAGGCACAGATACGCAGTATTTT
.	TRBV5-6	TRBJ2-4	.	CASSWWNRVVIQYF	TGTGCCAGCAGCTGGTGGAACAGGGTAGTCATTCAGTACTTC
.	TRBV30	TRBJ2-6	.	CAWSVTSPSGANVLTF	TGTGCCTGGAGTGTAACATCACCCTCTGGGGCCAACGTCCTGACTTTC
.	TRBV20-1	TRBJ2-7	TRBD2	CSARLAGYEQYF	TGCAGTGCTAGACTAGCGGGATACGAGCAGTACTTC
.	TRBV6-6	TRBJ1-2	TRBD1	CASSDRGDYTF	TGTGCCAGCTCCGACAGGGGAGACTACACCTTC
.	TRBV29-1	TRBJ2-5	.	CSVEAPGAGEETQYF	TGCAGCGTTGAAGCCCCAGGGGCGGGCGAAGAGACCCAGTACTTC
.	TRBV4-2	TRBJ1-1	.	CASSPGVLCEAFF	TGTGCCAGCAGCCCCGGGGTCCTCTGTGAAGCTTTCTTT
many	TRBV7-6	TRBJ2-7	TRBD2	CASSLGVLAGDGYEQYF	TGTGCCAGCAGCTTAGGGGTACTAGCGGGAGACGGTTACGAGCAGTACTTC
.	TRBV12-3/TRBV12-4	TRBJ2-1	.	CASSLPAGVGNEQFF	TGTGCCAGCAGTTTACCGGCAGGGGTAGGCAATGAGCAGTTCTTC
.	TRBV6-5	TRBJ2-2	.	CASSIPFKVGTGELFF	TGTGCCAGCAGTATACCCTTTAAAGTCGGCACCGGGGAGCTGTTTTTT
few	TRBV27	TRBJ2-1	.	CASSAQGFSSYNEQFF	TGTGCCAGCAGTGCTCAGGGGTTTAGCTCCTACAATGAGCAGTTCTTC
few	TRBV11-2	TRBJ2-5	TRBD2	CASSLEPNGAGVLGFQETQYF	TGTGCCAGCAGCTTAGAACCGAATGGGGCGGGAGTATTAGGGTTCCAAGAGACCCAGTACTTC
.	TRBV7-2	TRBJ2-1	.	CASSFGFEGHNEQFF	TGTGCCAGCAGCTTCGGTTTTGAGGGGCACAATGAGCAGTTCTTC
few	TRBV7-9	TRBJ2-3	.	CASSLATFLEDTQYF	TGTGCCAGCAGCTTAGCCACCTTCCTAGAAGATACGCAGTATTTT
.	TRBV11-1	TRBJ2-2	.	CASSFSIGPAQVNTGELFF	TGTGCCAGCAGCTTTAGTATTGGCCCGGCACAGGTGAACACCGGGGAGCTGTTTTTT
.	TRBV7-9	TRBJ2-1	TRBD1	CASSFTGGDSNEQFF	TGTGCCAGCAGCTTCACAGGGGGCGATTCCAATGAGCAGTTCTTC
few	TRBV30	TRBJ2-2	.	CAWSVWTSGTGELFF	TGTGCCTGGAGTGTATGGACCTCGGGCACCGGGGAGCTGTTTTTT
many	TRBV27	TRBJ2-1	.	CASSDRGPRNEQFF	TGTGCCAGCAGCGACCGGGGACCTAGGAATGAGCAGTTCTTC
.	TRBV4-3	TRBJ1-4	TRBD1	CASSQQDRGGEKLFF	TGCGCCAGCAGCCAGCAGGACAGGGGAGGGGAAAAACTGTTTTTT
few	TRBV2	TRBJ1-5	TRBD1	CASSEAVTGTQPQHF	TGTGCCAGCAGTGAAGCGGTGACAGGGACTCAGCCCCAGCATTTT
.	TRBV7-3	TRBJ2-5	.	CASSLGAALQETQYF	TGTGCCAGCAGCTTAGGGGCAGCGTTACAAGAGACCCAGTACTTC
few	TRBV15	TRBJ1-4	.	CATSRDRGGEKLFF	TGTGCCACCAGCAGAGACAGGGGTGGGGAAAAACTGTTTTTT
.	TRBV6-2/TRBV6-3	TRBJ2-5	TRBD1	CASSSTGGAETQYF	TGTGCCAGCAGCTCAACAGGGGGCGCGGAGACCCAGTACTTC
few	TRBV20-1	TRBJ2-7	TRBD1	CSARVRGRYEQYF	TGCAGTGCTAGAGTCAGGGGGCGTTACGAGCAGTACTTC
many	TRBV12-3/TRBV12-4	TRBJ2-1	.	CASTSTGYEQFF	TGTGCCAGCACCTCAACAGGGTATGAGCAGTTCTTC
.	TRBV3-1	TRBJ2-5	TRBD2	CASSQGTSGQETQYF	TGTGCCAGCAGCCAAGGGACTAGCGGACAAGAGACCCAGTACTTC
many	TRBV29-1	TRBJ2-1	.	CSVEGDSSYNEQFF	TGCAGCGTTGAGGGGGACTCCTCCTACAATGAGCAGTTCTTC
few	TRBV24-1	TRBJ1-5	.	CATSDFSNQPQHF	TGTGCCACCAGTGATTTTAGCAATCAGCCCCAGCATTTT
.	TRBV12-3/TRBV12-4	TRBJ2-3	TRBD2	CASRQLADTQYF	TGTGCCAGCAGGCAACTAGCGGATACGCAGTATTTT
.	TRBV6-2/TRBV6-3	TRBJ2-1	.	CASSLWINEQFF	TGTGCCAGCAGTTTATGGATCAATGAGCAGTTCTTC
few	TRBV7-9	TRBJ2-4	.	CASRSLTGITKNIQYF	TGTGCCAGCAGATCATTAACAGGGATTACCAAAAACATTCAGTACTTC
many	TRBV5-1	TRBJ2-3	TRBD2	CASSGLAGVEDTQYF	TGCGCCAGCAGTGGGCTAGCGGGAGTGGAAGATACGCAGTATTTT
few	TRBV5-4	TRBJ2-1	TRBD2	CASSTSSGGEQFF	TGTGCCAGCAGCACCTCTAGCGGGGGGGAGCAGTTCTTC
few	TRBV5-8	TRBJ1-1	.	CASSPRLITEAFF	TGTGCCAGCAGCCCCCGGCTGATCACTGAAGCTTTCTTT
.	TRBV9	TRBJ1-2	.	CASSVASGALGYTF	TGTGCCAGCAGCGTAGCTTCGGGCGCACTTGGCTACACCTTC
few	TRBV20-1	TRBJ2-3	.	CSARDRWATDTQYF	TGCAGTGCTAGAGATCGGTGGGCCACAGATACGCAGTATTTT
.	TRBV5-6	TRBJ2-6	TRBD1	CASSLLGQGPSGANVLTF	TGTGCCAGCAGCTTGCTCGGACAGGGGCCCTCTGGGGCCAACGTCCTGACTTTC
many	TRBV6-2/TRBV6-3	TRBJ1-6	.	CASSYIGRSPLHF	TGTGCCAGCAGTTACATCGGGAGGTCACCCCTCCACTTT
few	TRBV28	TRBJ1-5	.	CASSIPPYSNQPQHF	TGTGCCAGCAGTATCCCTCCCTATAGCAATCAGCCCCAGCATTTT
.	TRBV12-3/TRBV12-4	TRBJ2-5	.	CASSFEGLSETQYF	TGTGCCAGCAGTTTTGAGGGTTTAAGTGAGACCCAGTACTTC
few	TRBV24-1	TRBJ1-6	.	CATSEGLYNSPLHF	TGTGCCACCAGTGAGGGCCTATATAATTCACCCCTCCACTTT
many	TRBV29-1	TRBJ2-3	.	CSVPRTDTQYF	TGCAGCGTGCCTAGGACAGATACGCAGTATTTT
.	TRBV27	TRBJ2-3	.	CASSLLNSAGTDTQYF	TGTGCCAGCAGTTTATTAAATTCTGCGGGCACAGATACGCAGTATTTT
.	TRBV20-1	TRBJ1-1	.	CSASVNYLNTEAFF	TGCAGTGCTAGTGTAAATTACCTGAACACTGAAGCTTTCTTT
.	TRBV11-1	TRBJ2-3	TRBD2	CASSLGLAGGQSLPDTQYF	TGTGCCAGCAGCTTGGGACTAGCGGGGGGCCAGAGTCTCCCAGATACGCAGTATTTT
few	TRBV7-9	TRBJ1-1	.	CASSLVSSEAFF	TGTGCCAGCAGCTTAGTGTCCTCTGAAGCTTTCTTT
.	TRBV7-6	TRBJ2-7	.	CASSLGGPPYEQYF	TGTGCCAGCAGCCTCGGGGGGCCTCCCTACGAGCAGTACTTC
many	TRBV5-6	TRBJ2-1	.	CASSLYIDEQFF	TGTGCCAGCAGCTTGTATATCGATGAGCAGTTCTTC
few	TRBV4-1	TRBJ2-1	TRBD1	CASRSGQSYNEQFF	TGCGCCAGCAGATCGGGACAGTCCTACAATGAGCAGTTCTTC
many	TRBV12-3/TRBV12-4	TRBJ2-7	.	CASSFWLGEQYF	TGTGCCAGCAGTTTCTGGCTAGGCGAGCAGTACTTC
many	TRBV13	TRBJ1-1	TRBD1	CASSNNRGANTEAFF	TGTGCCAGCAGCAATAACAGGGGAGCGAACACTGAAGCTTTCTTT